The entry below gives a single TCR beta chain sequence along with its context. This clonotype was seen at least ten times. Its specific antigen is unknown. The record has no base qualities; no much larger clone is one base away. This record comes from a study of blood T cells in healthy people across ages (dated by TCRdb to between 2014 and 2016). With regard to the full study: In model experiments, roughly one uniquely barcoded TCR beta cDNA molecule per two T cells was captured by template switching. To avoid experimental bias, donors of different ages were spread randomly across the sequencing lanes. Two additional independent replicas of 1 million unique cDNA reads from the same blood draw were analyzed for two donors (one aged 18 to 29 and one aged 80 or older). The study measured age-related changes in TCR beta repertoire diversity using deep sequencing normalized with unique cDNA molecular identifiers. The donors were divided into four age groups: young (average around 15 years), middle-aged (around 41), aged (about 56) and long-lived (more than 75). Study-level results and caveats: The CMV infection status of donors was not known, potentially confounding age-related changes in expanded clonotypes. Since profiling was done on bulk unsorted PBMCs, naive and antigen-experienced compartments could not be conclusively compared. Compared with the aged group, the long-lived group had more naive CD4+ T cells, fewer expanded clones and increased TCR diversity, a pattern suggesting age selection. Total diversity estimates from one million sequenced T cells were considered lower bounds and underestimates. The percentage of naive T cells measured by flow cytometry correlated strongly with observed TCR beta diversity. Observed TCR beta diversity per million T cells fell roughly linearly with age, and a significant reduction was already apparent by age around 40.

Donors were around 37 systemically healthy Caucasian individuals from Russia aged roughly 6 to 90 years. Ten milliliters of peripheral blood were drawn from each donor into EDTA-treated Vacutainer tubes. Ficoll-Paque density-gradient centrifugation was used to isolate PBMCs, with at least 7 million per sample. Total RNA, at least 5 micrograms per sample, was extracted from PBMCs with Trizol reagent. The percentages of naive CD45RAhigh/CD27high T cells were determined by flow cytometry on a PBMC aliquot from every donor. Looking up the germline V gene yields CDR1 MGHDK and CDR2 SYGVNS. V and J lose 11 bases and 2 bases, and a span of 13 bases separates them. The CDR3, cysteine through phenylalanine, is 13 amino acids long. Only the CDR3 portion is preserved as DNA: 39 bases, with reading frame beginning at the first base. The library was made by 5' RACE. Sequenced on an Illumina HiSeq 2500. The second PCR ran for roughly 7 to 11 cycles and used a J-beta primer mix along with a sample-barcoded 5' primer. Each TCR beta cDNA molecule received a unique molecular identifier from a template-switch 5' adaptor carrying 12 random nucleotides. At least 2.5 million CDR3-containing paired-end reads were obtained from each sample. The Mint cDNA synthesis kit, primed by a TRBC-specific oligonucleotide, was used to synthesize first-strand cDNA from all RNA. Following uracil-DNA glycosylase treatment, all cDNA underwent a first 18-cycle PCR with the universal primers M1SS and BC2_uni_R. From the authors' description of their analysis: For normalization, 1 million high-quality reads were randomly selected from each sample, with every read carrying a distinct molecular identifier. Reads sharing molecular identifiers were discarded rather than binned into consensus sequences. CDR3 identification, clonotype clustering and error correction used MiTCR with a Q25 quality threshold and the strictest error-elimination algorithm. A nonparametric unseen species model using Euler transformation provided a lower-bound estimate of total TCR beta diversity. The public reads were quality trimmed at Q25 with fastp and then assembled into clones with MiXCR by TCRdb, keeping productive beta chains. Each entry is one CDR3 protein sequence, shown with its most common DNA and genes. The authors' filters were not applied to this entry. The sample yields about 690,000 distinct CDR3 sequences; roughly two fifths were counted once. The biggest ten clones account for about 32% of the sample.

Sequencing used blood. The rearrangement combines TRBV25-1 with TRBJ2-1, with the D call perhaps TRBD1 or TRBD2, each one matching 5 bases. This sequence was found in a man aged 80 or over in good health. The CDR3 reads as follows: CAATGTTYNEQFF. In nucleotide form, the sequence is TGTGCCGCTACCGGGACGACCTACAATGAGCAGTTCTTC.